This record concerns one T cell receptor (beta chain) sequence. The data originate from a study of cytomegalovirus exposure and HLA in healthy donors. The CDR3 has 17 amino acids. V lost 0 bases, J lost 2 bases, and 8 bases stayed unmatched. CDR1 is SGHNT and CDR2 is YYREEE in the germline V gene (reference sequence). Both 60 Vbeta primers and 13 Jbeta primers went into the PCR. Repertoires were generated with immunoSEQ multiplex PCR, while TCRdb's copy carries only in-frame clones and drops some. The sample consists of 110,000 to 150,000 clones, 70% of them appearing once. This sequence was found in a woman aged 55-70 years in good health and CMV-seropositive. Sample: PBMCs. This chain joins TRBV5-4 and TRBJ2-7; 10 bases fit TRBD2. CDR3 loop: CASSLGGSGRAAYEQYF. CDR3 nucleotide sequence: TGTGCCAGCAGCTTGGGGGGGAGCGGGAGGGCCGCCTACGAGCAGTACTTC.